The 10 T cell receptor beta chains presented below share a single source sample, sequenced in a study of PD-1 blockade in classical Hodgkin lymphoma. The time point: cycle 4 day 1 (C4D1), after 6 weeks of nivolumab. Each patient's relapse followed autologous stem cell transplantation, and brentuximab vedotin exposure varied. Clones were read by immunoSEQ multiplex PCR, and TCRdb kept only the in-frame ones, dropping some. The sample consists of tens of thousands of clones, 87% of them appearing once. Here the sequenced sample was peripheral blood mononuclear cells (PBMCs), taken before the fourth cycle of nivolumab. These receptors all stem from a human donor with classical Hodgkin lymphoma.

The V gene is TRBV7-8, the J gene TRBJ1-6; D gene ambiguous. The V end lost 3 bases, the J end lost 5 bases, and 8 bases lay between the germline ends. This CDR3 has 14 amino acids. The germline gives CDR1 SGHVS, CDR2 FQNEAQ. The CDR3 DNA follows: TGTGCCAGCAGCTTGTGCAGAGATAATTCACCCCTCCACTTT. This sequence encodes CASSLCRDNSPLHF.

The V call is TRBV27, the J call TRBJ2-1; a weak D match, TRBD1 (6 bases). There are 15 residues in the CDR3. Trimming took 6 bases from V and 9 from J, leaving 21 bases between them. Germline loops: CDR1 MNHEY, CDR2 SMNVEV (reference sequence). CDR3 bases: TGTGCCAGCAGCATACAGGGAACGGGCACCCGTGAGCAGTTCTTC. This translates into CASSIQGTGTREQFF.

The chain links TRBV28 to TRBJ1-5; 8 bases agree with TRBD1. The CDR3 consists of 15 residues. CDR1 and CDR2 from the germline V gene are MDHEN and SYDVKM. V lost 6 bases and J lost 5; bases outside the gene matches: 9. DNA for the CDR3: TGTGCCAGCAGCGAAAGCACAGGGGGAGATCAGCCCCAGCATTTT. It translates to CASSESTGGDQPQHF. Full variable domain (rest looked up from reference TRBV28 and TRBJ1-5): DVKVTQSSRYLVKRTGEKVFLECVQDMDHENMFWYRQDPGLGLRLIYFSYDVKMKEKGDIPEGYSVSREKKERFSLILESASTNQTSMYLCASSESTGGDQPQHFGDGTRLSIL.

There are a few counts of this clone. CDR3 DNA: TGTGCCAGTTTACGCCCCGTAGGGGGGAACACTGAAGCTTTCTTT. Its translation is CASLRPVGGNTEAFF. V gene TRBV6-5 combines with J gene TRBJ1-1; D might be TRBD1 (6 bases). Trimming left V 9 bases short and J 1 base short, with 18 bases between. In germline, CDR1 is MNHEY, CDR2 SVGAGI. This CDR3 has 15 amino acids.

The chain joins TRBV5-1 to TRBJ1-4, with D perhaps matching TRBD1 (6 bases). This CDR3 contains 17 residues. Trimming shortened V by 2 bases and J by 8 bases, and 22 bases separated the two germline ends. CDR1 and CDR2 from the germline V gene are SGHRS and YFSETQ. The CDR3 region has the DNA TGCGCCAGCAGCTTTGGAGGCCAAGGGGGAGGAGGAGAAAAACTGTTTTTT. It is translated as CASSFGGQGGGGEKLFF.

This sequence joins TRBV19 and TRBJ1-1; 9 bases align to TRBD1. V lost 5 bases to trimming and J lost 6 bases; unmatched junction nucleotides: 10. The CDR3 runs to 15 residues. Per germline, CDR1 LNHDA and CDR2 SQIVND (reference sequence). CDR3 nucleotides: TGTGCCAGTAGTGACCCGACAGGGGGAAAGGCTGAAGCTTTCTTT. Its protein product is CASSDPTGGKAEAFF.

The chain uses TRBV9 and TRBJ1-2; TRBD1 agrees at 12 bases. Looked up from germline, CDR1 is SGDLS and CDR2 is YYNGEE. The CDR3 consists of 16 residues. J gave up 4 bases and V 3 bases, and 7 bases lay outside the gene matches. The CDR3 region has the DNA TGTGCCAGCAGCGGGGACAGGGGGCCCTTCTCCTATGGCTACACCTTC. Its translation: CASSGDRGPFSYGYTF.

The rearrangement links TRBV5-1 to TRBJ2-7; D perhaps matches TRBD1 (5 bases). V lost 4 bases, J lost 2 bases, and 16 bases lay in between. This CDR3 comprises 15 residues. Per germline, CDR1 SGHRS and CDR2 YFSETQ. The CDR3 is CASSPREPSPYEQYF. The CDR3 coding sequence is TGCGCCAGCAGCCCCAGGGAACCAAGTCCCTACGAGCAGTACTTC. The whole variable domain, remainder taken from reference TRBV5-1 and TRBJ2-7, is KAGVTQTPRYLIKTRGQQVTLSCSPISGHRSVSWYQQTPGQGLQFLFEYFSETQRNKGNFPGRFSGRQFSNSRSEMNVSTLELGDSALYLCASSPREPSPYEQYFGPGTRLTVT.

Here the CDR3 DNA reads TGTGCCAGCAGCTTTCCCTTAGGGCAGGGAAGAGCAGAGACCCAGTACTTC. Translating gives CASSFPLGQGRAETQYF. This chain connects TRBV5-4 to TRBJ2-5; possible D gene TRBD1, 5 bases. V was clipped by 2 bases and J by 4 bases, with 21 bases between them. The CDR3 is made up of 17 amino acids. From germline, CDR1 is SGHNT and CDR2 YYREEE (reference sequence).

CDR3 DNA sequence: TGCGCCAGCAGCTTGGCTGGGCAGGGAAACACCATATATTTT. Its protein is CASSLAGQGNTIYF. The V gene is TRBV5-1, the J gene TRBJ1-3; D remains unclear. The germline CDR1 and CDR2 sequences are SGHRS and YFSETQ. The CDR3 is made up of 14 amino acids. V was pared by 0 bases and J by 4 bases, with 8 bases between.